These T cell receptor beta chains were read from a single sample in a study of T-cell memory formation after mild COVID-19. TCRdb redid the calling of the 5' RACE reads with MiXCR, one entry per CDR3 protein. The table has under 550,000 distinct CDR3 sequences, roughly 18% seen once; the top ten hold approximately 13%. Sequencing was carried out using PBMCs or a T cell subset sorted from them (not recorded which). The receptors come from an adult woman who had mild COVID-19 (a few samples of this study predate the infection). Cell type and time point are not known. CDR3s include the opening cysteine and the closing phenylalanine or tryptophan.

J: TRBJ1-5
V: TRBV20-1
CDR3: CSASGDYSNQPQHF

J: TRBJ2-2
V: TRBV12-3/TRBV12-4
CDR3: CASSLTSGRGELFF

J: TRBJ2-5
V: TRBV4-3
CDR3: CASSQEAGSQYF

J: TRBJ2-3
V: TRBV15
CDR3: CATSRRGLGDTQYF

J: TRBJ1-3
V: TRBV10-3
CDR3: CAISDYSGNTIYF

J: TRBJ2-7
V: TRBV6-2/TRBV6-3
CDR3: CASSKKAGGYEQYF

J: TRBJ1-2
V: TRBV20-1
CDR3: CSALRRTASYGYTF

J: TRBJ2-7
V: TRBV28
CDR3: CASSSSSAGLIYEQYF

J: TRBJ2-5
V: TRBV6-2/TRBV6-3
CDR3: CASSPSVTQYF

J: TRBJ1-1
V: TRBV7-9
CDR3: CASSHLGTAVNTEAFF

J: TRBJ1-1
V: TRBV24-1
CDR3: CATSDGTVNTEAFF

J: TRBJ2-5
V: TRBV7-9
CDR3: CASSWVERQETQYF

J: TRBJ2-7
V: TRBV20-1
CDR3: CSAISSEQYF

J: TRBJ2-1
V: TRBV19
CDR3: CASSPSGGLSDEQFF

J: TRBJ2-1
V: TRBV10-3
CDR3: CAIRASGEGNEQFF

J: TRBJ2-1
V: TRBV20-1
CDR3: CSARASGIANEQFF

J: TRBJ1-1
V: TRBV5-1
CDR3: CASSFRAMNTEAFF

J: TRBJ2-7
V: TRBV19
CDR3: CASRAGTGGIYEQYF

J: TRBJ2-2
V: TRBV3-1
CDR3: CASRIAGGANTGELFF

J: TRBJ2-4
V: TRBV12-3/TRBV12-4
CDR3: CASSVTSGLGDRIQYF

J: TRBJ2-1
V: TRBV9
CDR3: CASSVRGGRSSYNEQFF

J: TRBJ2-1
V: TRBV10-3
CDR3: CAISPPGSGSNEQFF

J: TRBJ2-6
V: TRBV9
CDR3: CASSVAQGVSGANVLTF

J: TRBJ2-3
V: TRBV9
CDR3: CASSTPTGDTDTQYF

J: TRBJ1-1
V: TRBV12-3/TRBV12-4
CDR3: CASSLGDRGNTEAFF

J: TRBJ2-3
V: TRBV7-2
CDR3: CASSLEVVTVPDTQYF

J: TRBJ2-1
V: TRBV6-5
CDR3: CASSYQREGLANNEQFF

J: TRBJ2-5
V: TRBV12-3/TRBV12-4
CDR3: CASSLGGTQETQYF

J: TRBJ2-1
V: TRBV15
CDR3: CATSGGTSISSEQFF

J: TRBJ1-4
V: TRBV3-1
CDR3: CASSQPSLANEKLFF

J: TRBJ2-7
V: TRBV29-1
CDR3: CSAKGVANTYEQYF

J: TRBJ2-2
V: TRBV9
CDR3: CASSVGSIPAGELFF

J: TRBJ2-1
V: TRBV3-1
CDR3: CASSHSRGIYNEQFF

J: TRBJ2-7
V: TRBV4-1
CDR3: CASSQGTVPYEQYF

J: TRBJ2-3
V: TRBV14
CDR3: CASSQKTSGRGADTQYF

J: TRBJ2-5
V: TRBV5-5
CDR3: CASRLPGEGETQYF

J: TRBJ2-4
V: TRBV6-2/TRBV6-3
CDR3: CASSEATYAKNIQYF

J: TRBJ1-2
V: TRBV12-3/TRBV12-4
CDR3: CASSSSGVGYGYTF

J: TRBJ2-1
V: TRBV7-2
CDR3: CASSLGLAGALDEQFF

J: TRBJ2-6
V: TRBV5-1
CDR3: CASSPPTGSGANVLTF

J: TRBJ2-2
V: TRBV4-3
CDR3: CASSSYMGTGELFF

J: TRBJ2-7
V: TRBV2
CDR3: CASSGEGPPQYF

J: TRBJ2-1
V: TRBV5-5
CDR3: CASSLLVSQGQFF

J: TRBJ2-3
V: TRBV14
CDR3: CASSYKTSGYTDKQYF

J: TRBJ2-7
V: TRBV12-3/TRBV12-4
CDR3: CASREQGRGEQYF

J: TRBJ2-3
V: TRBV6-5
CDR3: CASRSGTGLTDTQYF

J: TRBJ1-1
V: TRBV5-1
CDR3: CASSLNVPDAEAFF

J: TRBJ1-1
V: TRBV7-6
CDR3: CASSLEAGGVKTEAFF

J: TRBJ1-1
V: TRBV11-2
CDR3: CASSLGAGGGEAFF

J: TRBJ2-5
V: TRBV12-3/TRBV12-4
CDR3: CASTQRGQGIETQYF

J: TRBJ1-1
V: TRBV5-1
CDR3: CASSDGQGTGTEAFF

J: TRBJ2-7
V: TRBV9
CDR3: CASSVGVGTSGSPYEQYF

J: TRBJ2-3
V: TRBV6-1
CDR3: CANTDTQYF

J: TRBJ2-1
V: TRBV12-3/TRBV12-4
CDR3: CASRIRTDNEQFF

J: TRBJ2-3
V: TRBV12-3/TRBV12-4
CDR3: CASSLSLADTDTQYF

J: TRBJ1-1
V: TRBV6-5
CDR3: CASSYSHAPTPSGEAFF

J: TRBJ2-3
V: TRBV12-3/TRBV12-4
CDR3: CASRGTGDTDTQYF

J: TRBJ2-1
V: TRBV19
CDR3: CASSTWTASNEQFF

J: TRBJ1-2
V: TRBV6-5
CDR3: CASSYDVIAAYGYTF